One sample yielded the 19 T cell receptor beta chains listed below, sequenced in a study of T-cell reconstitution after alpha-beta-depleted transplantation in children. Construction of the TCRbeta library involved unique molecular identifiers. TCRdb fed the PCR reads into MiXCR, producing one record per CDR3 protein. The sample carries over 400,000 distinct CDR3 sequences, under 15% recorded once. The sequencing used PBMCs from the stem cell graft donor, collected from the stem cell graft. These receptors were taken from a human donor who donated a stem cell graft to a child with combined immunodeficiency.

The V gene is TRBV12-2, the J gene TRBJ2-5; the table's TRBD1 call for D was not verified on the DNA. TRBV12-2 represents a pseudogene. The CDR3 runs to 18 residues. The CDR3 DNA sequence: TGTGCAAGTCGCTTAGTCTATGAGGGACGAAGAAACCAAGAGACCCAGTACTTC. Translating gives CASRLVYEGRRNQETQYF.

A few counts support this clonotype. The gene calls are TRBV6-5 and TRBJ2-3; 8 bases fit TRBD2. Unmatched junction bases numbered 11, after V lost 5 bases and J lost 7 bases. The CDR3 loop spans 15 amino acids. Germline CDR1 and CDR2: MNHEY and SVGAGI. CDR3 nucleotide sequence: TGTGCCAGCAGTCCTTCCGGGGGGGCAGTGAATACGCAGTATTTT. Its protein product is CASSPSGGAVNTQYF.

The rearrangement joins TRBV12-3 or TRBV12-4 to TRBJ2-3; tentative D call: TRBD2 (6 bases). The CDR3 extends over 14 amino acids. V was shortened by 4 bases and J by 1 base, with 9 bases between the two germline ends. CDR3 nucleotides: TGTGCCAGCAGTTGGGGGGTGGGCACAGATACGCAGTATTTT. Encoded protein: CASSWGVGTDTQYF.

This clonotype was seen once. For the CDR3, the DNA is TGCAGCGTAACTAGAGGCACTGAAGCTTTCTTT. Protein: CSVTRGTEAFF. The genes are TRBV29-1 and TRBJ1-1; no firm D call. Germline CDR1 and CDR2: SQVTM and ANQGSEA. This CDR3 has 11 amino acids. Trimming left V 6 bases short and J 4 bases short, with 9 bases between.

This clonotype was counted between two and nine times. The chain combines TRBV7-8 with TRBJ2-7; D is unresolved. Trimming left V 3 bases short and J 3 bases short, with 15 bases between. The CDR3 spans 15 residues. Germline V gene sequence: CDR1 SGHVS, CDR2 FQNEAQ. The CDR3 DNA follows: TGTGCCAGCAGCTTTCGTCGGGTGCTAATCTACGAGCAGTACTTC. Protein sequence: CASSFRRVLIYEQYF.

The CDR3 protein is CASSLRIRPDEQFF. Here the CDR3 DNA reads TGCGCCAGCAGCTTGCGGATCCGTCCGGATGAGCAGTTCTTC. V gene TRBV5-1 combines with J gene TRBJ2-1; no definite D call. With 1 base removed from V and 8 bases from J, the gap between germline ends came to 13 bases. The germline gives CDR1 SGHRS, CDR2 YFSETQ. The CDR3 consists of 14 residues.

This clonotype occurred a few times. The chain links TRBV4-3 to TRBJ2-7, with 10 bases lining up with TRBD2. Trimming at V came to 2 bases and at J to 5 bases, leaving 6 bases not matched to a gene. The CDR3 is 15 amino acids. Per germline, CDR1 LGHNA and CDR2 YSLEER. The CDR3 protein is CASSQQLAGTHEQYF. The CDR3 DNA follows: TGCGCCAGCAGCCAACAACTAGCGGGAACCCACGAGCAGTACTTC.

This clonotype has ten or more counts. This chain links TRBV12-3 or TRBV12-4 with TRBJ1-2; possibly TRBD1 for D (5 bases). The length of the CDR3 is 15 residues. V dropped 1 base and J dropped 4 bases, with 13 bases sitting between them. The CDR3 DNA sequence: TGTGCCAGCAGTTTAGGTCCAGGGACCCGCTATGGCTACACCTTC. The encoded protein is CASSLGPGTRYGYTF.

This clonotype was detected ten times or more. This chain connects TRBV20-1 to TRBJ2-7; D may correspond to TRBD1 or TRBD2 (6 bases each). This CDR3 is 12 amino acids long. V was cut by 6 bases and J by 7 bases, with 16 bases left in between. Germline CDR1 reads DFQATT; CDR2 reads SNEGSKA (reference sequence). As DNA, the CDR3 is TGCAGTGCGCGGGAAACAGGGAAAGAGCAGTACTTC. Amino acid sequence: CSARETGKEQYF.

The J gene is TRBJ2-3, the V gene TRBV9; unclear D gene. Germline V gives CDR1 SGDLS, CDR2 YYNGEE. The CDR3 covers 14 residues. Trimming stripped 0 bases from V and 3 bases from J, with 8 bases between. The CDR3 DNA sequence: TGTGCCAGCAGCGTAGATGGCCGAACAGATACGCAGTATTTT. Protein sequence: CASSVDGRTDTQYF.

V usage is TRBV20-1 and J usage is TRBJ2-7, with D unclear. The CDR3 runs 13 residues. Germline CDR1 reads DFQATT; CDR2 reads SNEGSKA (reference sequence). V dropped 4 bases and J dropped 4 bases, with 14 bases sitting between them. The CDR3 spells CSAIPLVGYEQYF. The DNA of the CDR3 is TGCAGTGCTATCCCGTTAGTAGGTTACGAGCAGTACTTC.

As to this clonotype: Without the conserved terminal phenylalanine or tryptophan, this CDR3 likely stems from a read error. The V and J genes are TRBV6-5 and TRBJ1-2; a possible D gene is TRBD1 (6 bases). The germline V gene encodes CDR1 MNHEY and CDR2 SVGAGI. Trimming cost V 0 bases and J 8 bases, with 13 bases left between them. There are 14 residues in the CDR3. CDR3: CASSYSRGLSGYTL. Written as DNA, the CDR3 is TGTGCCAGCAGTTACTCCCGGGGGCTCTCCGGCTACACCTTG.

In its sample, this clonotype was seen a few times. The chain joins TRBV18 to TRBJ2-5; 8 positions agree with TRBD1. This CDR3 region has 14 residues. The germline V gene encodes CDR1 KGHSH and CDR2 LQKENI. V gave up 6 bases and J gave up 5 bases; unmatched junction bases: 8. This CDR3 reads CASSTAGGDETQYF. The CDR3 nucleotides are TGTGCCAGCTCTACTGCAGGGGGCGATGAGACCCAGTACTTC.

The sample holds many counts of this clonotype. The genes are TRBV27 and TRBJ2-1; 9 bases are shared with TRBD1. The trim removed 5 bases at V and 8 bases at J, leaving 4 bases unmatched. In germline, CDR1 is MNHEY, CDR2 SMNVEV (reference sequence). This CDR3 is built from 13 residues. CDR3 DNA sequence: TGTGCCAGCAGTCGGACAGGGGCGCATGAGCAGTTCTTC. Translated, it gives CASSRTGAHEQFF.

The J gene is TRBJ1-4, the V gene TRBV24-1; D remains unclear. With 4 bases removed from V and 6 bases from J, the gap between germline ends came to 17 bases. The CDR3 is 16 amino acids. From germline, CDR1 is KGHDR and CDR2 SFDVKD. CDR3 nucleotide sequence: TGTGCCACCAGTGAACATAAGACGGGCGGGCATGAAAAACTGTTTTTT. Protein: CATSEHKTGGHEKLFF.

This chain connects TRBV9 to TRBJ1-5, with unresolved D. V was clipped by 0 bases and J by 5 bases, with 12 bases between them. CDR3 length equals 15 residues. Germline CDR1 is SGDLS and CDR2 is YYNGEE. This CDR3 is CASSVGPDPDQPQHF. The DNA for the CDR3 is TGTGCCAGCAGCGTAGGACCCGACCCAGATCAGCCCCAGCATTTT.

On this clonotype: The junction departs from germline at one end; a sequencing error may be responsible. V is TRBV4-2 and J is TRBJ2-2, with D perhaps matching TRBD2 (7 bases). From germline, CDR1 is LGHNA and CDR2 YNFKEQ. CDR3 length: 16 amino acids. CDR3 nucleotide sequence: TGTGGCAGCAGCCAAGAGGTGGGGGGGCCGGTGGGGGAGCTGTTTTTT. This codes for CGSSQEVGGPVGELFF.

This clonotype was found a few times. V gene TRBV7-3 combines with J gene TRBJ2-1, with 12 bases fitting TRBD2. The CDR3 contains 15 residues. Per germline, CDR1 SGHTA and CDR2 FQGTGA. V trimming: 5 bases; J trimming: 12 bases; junction bases outside the gene matches: 11. CDR3 protein: CASSGGLAGDRGQFF. CDR3 coding DNA: TGTGCCAGCAGCGGGGGACTAGCGGGTGACCGAGGGCAGTTCTTC.

This clonotype showed up many times. V gene TRBV12-3 or TRBV12-4 combines with J gene TRBJ2-3; 10 nucleotides match TRBD2. Trimming took 4 bases from V and 0 from J; bases not matched to a gene: 7. The CDR3 consists of 17 residues. The CDR3 bases are TGTGCCAGCAGTTCGCCTAGCGGGAGCCGAAGCACAGATACGCAGTATTTT. Protein sequence: CASSSPSGSRSTDTQYF.